This TCR beta chain was recorded in a study of blood T cells in healthy people across ages. Study-wide background: The template switching approach captured approximately one barcoded beta molecule for every two T cells.

Note on this clonotype: No antigen is known for it.

Trimming stripped 3 bases from V and 4 bases from J, with 9 bases between. The V gene's germline CDR1 is GTSNPN and CDR2 SVGIG (reference sequence). This CDR3 has 13 residues. General study results and limits: Relative to aged donors, long-lived donors carried more naive CD4+ cells and displayed higher diversity.

The total RNA that was extracted per sample amounted to at least 5 micrograms. A second 7 to 11 cycle PCR used barcoded and J-beta primers. TCRdb reanalysed the 5' RACE reads using MiXCR and keeps one entry per CDR3 protein. The profile shows 730,000 or so distinct CDR3 sequences, roughly two fifths of them singletons. Sequenced input: blood. The chain employs TRBV30 and TRBJ1-4; D is unresolved. This TCR was recovered from a man older than 75 in good health. CDR3 coding DNA: TGTGCCTGGAGGGCTCAGGTTAATGAAAAACTGTTTTTT. It translates to CAWRAQVNEKLFF.